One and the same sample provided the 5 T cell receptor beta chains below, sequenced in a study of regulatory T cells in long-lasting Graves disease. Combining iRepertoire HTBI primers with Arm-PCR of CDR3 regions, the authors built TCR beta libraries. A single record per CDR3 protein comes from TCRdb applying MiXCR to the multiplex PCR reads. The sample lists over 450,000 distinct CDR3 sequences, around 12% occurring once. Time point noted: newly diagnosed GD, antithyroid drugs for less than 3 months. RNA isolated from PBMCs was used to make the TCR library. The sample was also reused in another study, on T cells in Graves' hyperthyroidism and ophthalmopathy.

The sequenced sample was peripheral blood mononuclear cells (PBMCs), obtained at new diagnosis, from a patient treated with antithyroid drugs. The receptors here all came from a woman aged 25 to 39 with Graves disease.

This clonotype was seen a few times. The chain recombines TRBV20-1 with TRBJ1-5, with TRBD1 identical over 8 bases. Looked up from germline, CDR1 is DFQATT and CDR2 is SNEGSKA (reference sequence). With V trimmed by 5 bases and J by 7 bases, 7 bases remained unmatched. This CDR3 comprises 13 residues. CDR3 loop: CSAGQGAGQPQHF. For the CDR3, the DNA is TGCAGTGCTGGACAGGGTGCAGGCCAGCCCCAGCATTTT.

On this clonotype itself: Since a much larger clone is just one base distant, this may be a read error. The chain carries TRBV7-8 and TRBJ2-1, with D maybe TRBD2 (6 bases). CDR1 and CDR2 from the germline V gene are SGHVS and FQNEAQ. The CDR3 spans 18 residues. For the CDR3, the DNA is TGTGCCAGCAGCCCACGGGGAGGAGGAGGAACCTTCTACTATGAGCAGTTCTTC. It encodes CASSPRGGGGTFYYEQFF.

The chain's CDR3 is CASSVVETGSTPYGYTF. The CDR3 DNA reads TGTGCCAGCAGCGTAGTGGAGACAGGGAGTACCCCCTATGGCTACACCTTC. V and J are TRBV9 and TRBJ1-2; 7 bases are shared with TRBD1. This CDR3 is 17 amino acids long. The J segment lost 4 bases and the V segment lost 0 bases, leaving 12 bases of the junction unmatched. Germline V CDR1 and CDR2: SGDLS, YYNGEE.

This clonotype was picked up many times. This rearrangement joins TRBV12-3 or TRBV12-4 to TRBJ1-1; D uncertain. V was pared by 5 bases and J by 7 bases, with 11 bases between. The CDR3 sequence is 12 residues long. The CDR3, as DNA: TGTGCCAGCAGTACTATCCGAGGTGAAGCTTTCTTT. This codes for CASSTIRGEAFF.

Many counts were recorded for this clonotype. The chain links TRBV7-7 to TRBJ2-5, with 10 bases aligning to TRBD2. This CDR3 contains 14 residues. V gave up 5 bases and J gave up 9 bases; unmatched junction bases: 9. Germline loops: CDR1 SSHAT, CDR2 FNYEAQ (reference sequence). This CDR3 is CASSRGLAVVAQYF. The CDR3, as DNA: TGTGCCAGCAGCAGAGGACTAGCGGTAGTTGCCCAGTACTTC.